This entry lists 9 T cell receptor beta chains sequenced from one sample in a study of blood T cell repertoires in COVID-19. The table came from immunoSEQ multiplex PCR; TCRdb's copy has only in-frame clones and leaves some out. The sample carries more than 50,000 clones, around 86% recorded once. The sample comprised peripheral blood. Every receptor here comes from a human donor in a cohort sampled during active COVID-19.

The chain joins TRBV6-5 to TRBJ1-2, with D possibly being TRBD1 (5 bases). The CDR3 covers 14 residues. V gave up 0 bases and J gave up 2 bases, with 7 bases separating them. Germline CDR1 is MNHEY and CDR2 is SVGAGI. The CDR3 region is CASSYSGGNYGYTF. CDR3 bases: TGTGCCAGCAGTTACTCCGGGGGGAACTATGGCTACACCTTC.

The chain combines TRBV28 with TRBJ2-6; 10 bases match TRBD1. CDR1 MDHEN and CDR2 SYDVKM come from the germline V gene. After removal of 8 bases from V and 2 bases from J, the junction contained 15 bases not matched to a gene. The CDR3 runs 19 residues. The CDR3 sequence: CASLPQPGQGTTGANVLTF. CDR3 in DNA: TGTGCCAGCCTCCCCCAACCGGGACAGGGGACAACTGGGGCCAACGTCCTGACTTTC.

The rearrangement uses TRBV5-1 and TRBJ2-2, with TRBD1 matching over 8 bases. The CDR3 runs to 15 residues. Germline V gene sequence: CDR1 SGHRS, CDR2 YFSETQ. The V gene end was trimmed by 4 bases and the J gene end by 6 bases; junction bases not matched to a gene: 8. CDR3 nucleotide sequence: TGCGCCAGCAGCCCCGACAGGGGTGCCGCCGGGGAGCTGTTTTTT. Translation gives CASSPDRGAAGELFF. The complete variable domain, with remaining parts taken from reference TRBV5-1 and TRBJ2-2, reads KAGVTQTPRYLIKTRGQQVTLSCSPISGHRSVSWYQQTPGQGLQFLFEYFSETQRNKGNFPGRFSGRQFSNSRSEMNVSTLELGDSALYLCASSPDRGAAGELFFGEGSRLTVL.

This sequence joins TRBV19 and TRBJ1-6; a weak D match, TRBD1 (6 bases). V lost 8 bases and J lost 8, with 16 bases in between. The germline CDR1 and CDR2 sequences are LNHDA and SQIVND (reference sequence). The CDR3 has 14 amino acids. CDR3 nucleotides: TGTGCCAGTTATGACGGACAGCTTGATTCACCCCTCCACTTT. Amino acid sequence: CASYDGQLDSPLHF. The whole variable domain, filled in from reference TRBV19 and TRBJ1-6, reads DGGITQSPKYLFRKEGQNVTLSCEQNLNHDAMYWYRQDPGQGLRLIYYSQIVNDFQKGDIAEGYSVSREKKESFPLTVTSAQKNPTAFYLCASYDGQLDSPLHFGNGTRLTVT.

The genes are TRBV6-2 or TRBV6-3 and TRBJ2-5, with TRBD2 matching 9 bases. Germline loops: CDR1 MNHEY, CDR2 SVGEGT. There are 16 residues in the CDR3. J was trimmed by 5 bases and V by 0 bases; bases with no gene match: 7. CDR3 coding DNA: TGTGCCAGCAGTTACTCTACTAGCGGGCCGAGGGAGACCCAGTACTTC. Translating it yields CASSYSTSGPRETQYF.

The CDR3 spells CASSLSPGYTYEQYF. The CDR3 DNA is TGTGCCAGCAGCTTATCTCCGGGGTATACCTACGAGCAGTACTTC. The rearrangement joins TRBV7-6 to TRBJ2-7; perhaps TRBD2 as D (5 bases). This CDR3 region has 15 residues. CDR1 is SGHVS, CDR2 FNYEAQ, per germline. The V gene lost 2 bases and the J gene lost 2 bases, with 13 bases spanning the gap.

This clone turned up a few times. V and J are TRBV19 and TRBJ1-4, with D possibly being TRBD1 (5 bases). Per the germline V gene, CDR1 is LNHDA and CDR2 is SQIVND (reference sequence). V lost 6 bases and J 2 bases, leaving 16 bases between the germline ends. The CDR3 length is 16 residues. This chain's CDR3 is CASRFIPGGTNEKLFF. CDR3 nucleotides: TGTGCCAGTAGGTTTATACCGGGGGGGACTAATGAAAAACTGTTTTTT.

V and J are TRBV6-6 and TRBJ1-4; 8 nucleotides match TRBD1. The CDR3 totals 13 residues. J lost 10 bases, V lost 6 bases, and 7 bases had no gene match. Germline V gene sequence: CDR1 MNHNY, CDR2 SVGAGI (reference sequence). CDR3 residues: CASSTGQGGKLFF. In nucleotides, the CDR3 is TGTGCCAGCAGCACCGGACAGGGTGGAAAACTGTTTTTT.

This chain links TRBV6-5 with TRBJ2-1; 9 positions match TRBD2. The CDR3 is 13 amino acids. Trimming removed 8 bases from V and 5 bases from J; junction bases left unmatched: 4. The germline V gene encodes CDR1 MNHEY and CDR2 SVGAGI. CDR3 nucleotide sequence: TGTGCCAGCCTCGGACTAGCGCACAATGAGCAGTTCTTC. Amino acids: CASLGLAHNEQFF.